A single sample gave rise to the 12 T cell receptor beta chains below, sequenced in a study of cytotoxic CD8 clonotypes in ibrutinib-treated CLL. Using immunoSEQ multiplex PCR, the repertoire was profiled, and TCRdb retains in-frame clones only, with some absent. The sample holds about 29,000 clones, 70% to 80% seen once. This specimen consisted of PBMCs, obtained after 36 months of ibrutinib treatment. These receptors were collected from a human donor with chronic lymphocytic leukemia.

This clone has more than one count but fewer than ten. The chain joins TRBV7-2 to TRBJ2-3, with TRBD2 matching 7 bases. The CDR3 covers 15 residues. Germline V gene lookup returns CDR1 SGHTA and CDR2 FQGNSA. Losses at the gene ends were 1 base for V and 2 bases for J; bases not matched to a gene: 3. CDR3 loop: CASSLGGGYTDTQYF. The CDR3 nucleotides are TGTGCCAGCAGCTTAGGCGGGGGTTACACAGATACGCAGTATTTT.

The chain is built from TRBV18 and TRBJ2-2, with TRBD1 matching 8 bases. Trimming took 4 bases from V and 2 from J; bases not matched to a gene: 6. CDR3 size: 16 residues. Germline CDR1 reads KGHSH; CDR2 reads LQKENI. The CDR3 DNA reads TGTGCCAGCTCACGACAGGGGATCCCTAACACCGGGGAGCTGTTTTTT. Its protein is CASSRQGIPNTGELFF.

The CDR3 sequence: CASKWERGSNQPQHF. CDR3 DNA: TGTGCCAGTAAGTGGGAAAGGGGTTCGAATCAGCCCCAGCATTTT. The genes are TRBV19 and TRBJ1-5, with a possible D match to TRBD1 (5 bases). Germline CDR1 reads LNHDA; CDR2 reads SQIVND (reference sequence). The V and J ends lost 7 bases and 4 bases respectively, with 17 bases between them. The CDR3 runs to 15 residues.

The chain employs TRBV7-8 and TRBJ1-1, with D maybe TRBD1 (5 bases). CDR3 length equals 13 residues. The germline CDR1 and CDR2 sequences are SGHVS and FQNEAQ. V gave up 1 base and J gave up 8 bases, with 11 bases separating them. Written as DNA, the CDR3 is TGTGCCAGCAGCTTAGGGGGCGCCGTAGAAGCTTTCTTT. It translates to CASSLGGAVEAFF. Full variable domain (remainder filled in from reference TRBV7-8 and TRBJ1-1): GAGVSQSPRYKVAKRGQDVALRCDPISGHVSLFWYQQALGQGPEFLTYFQNEAQLDKSGLPSDRFFAERPEGSVSTLKIQRTQQEDSAVYLCASSLGGAVEAFFGQGTRLTVV.

CDR3 loop: CASSQPVGAPQYF. CDR3 DNA: TGCGCCAGCAGCCAACCCGTCGGTGCGCCCCAGTACTTC. The genes are TRBV4-1 and TRBJ2-5; unclear D gene. CDR3 length: 13 amino acids. V lost 2 bases and J lost 9, with 13 bases in between. From germline, CDR1 is MGHRA and CDR2 YSYEKL.

The V gene is TRBV5-3, the J gene TRBJ1-5; D possibly corresponds to TRBD1 (5 bases). Being an ORF, TRBV5-3 has a function that is uncertain. V lost 8 bases, J lost 5 bases, and 17 bases lay in between. CDR3 length: 14 residues. CDR3 residues: CARNWRAGHQPQHF. CDR3 nucleotide sequence: TGTGCCAGGAATTGGAGGGCAGGGCATCAGCCCCAGCATTTT.

V is TRBV30 and J is TRBJ1-2; no clear D. The CDR3 sequence is 10 residues long. V lost 8 bases, J lost 0 bases, and 4 bases lay in between. CDR1 and CDR2 (germline): GTSNPN, SVGIG (reference sequence). CDR3 amino acids: CAGSNYGYTF. In nucleotides, the CDR3 is TGTGCCGGATCTAACTATGGCTACACCTTC. Supplemented by reference TRBV30 and TRBJ1-2, the full variable domain reads SQTIHQWPATLVQPVGSPLSLECTVEGTSNPNLYWYRQAAGRGLQLLFYSVGIGQISSEVPQNLSASRPQDRQFILSSKKLLLSDSGFYLCAGSNYGYTFGSGTRLTVV.

This chain links TRBV2 with TRBJ2-7; D possibly matches TRBD1 or TRBD2 (5 bases each). CDR1 and CDR2 from the germline V gene are SNHLY and FYNNEI. V lost 2 bases to trimming and J lost 2 bases, with 13 bases between them. This CDR3 region has 15 residues. The CDR3 reads CASSEKAPGPYEQYF. CDR3 coding DNA: TGTGCCAGCAGTGAAAAGGCCCCGGGGCCCTACGAGCAGTACTTC.

The rearrangement uses TRBV28 and TRBJ1-4, with D tentatively TRBD1 (6 bases). Germline V gives CDR1 MDHEN, CDR2 SYDVKM. This CDR3 has 15 amino acids. Trimming removed 5 bases from V and 5 bases from J, with 15 bases in between. CDR3 sequence reads: CASSRPGQLNEKLFF. CDR3 bases: TGTGCCAGCAGTCGCCCGGGACAACTAAATGAAAAACTGTTTTTT.

The chain is built from TRBV7-9 and TRBJ2-1; D remains unclear. Trimming removed 5 bases from V and 6 bases from J, with 17 bases in between. The CDR3 is made up of 15 amino acids. Germline-derived CDR1 and CDR2 are SEHNR and FQNEAQ (reference sequence). The CDR3 DNA is TGTGCCAGCAGCCCGCTCCTGCAGCTGGGCAATGAGCAGTTCTTC. Translation gives CASSPLLQLGNEQFF.

CDR3 in amino acids: CASSLAGRGQLETQYF. CDR3 sequence (DNA): TGTGCCAGCAGCTTAGCAGGCAGGGGGCAATTAGAGACCCAGTACTTC. The chain carries TRBV11-1 and TRBJ2-5, with 8 bases aligning to TRBD1. Germline loops: CDR1 SGHAT, CDR2 FQDESV (reference sequence). V lost 0 bases, J lost 4 bases, and 7 bases stayed unmatched. The CDR3 runs to 16 residues.

This clone has more than one count but fewer than ten. This chain connects TRBV19 to TRBJ2-7; D is perhaps TRBD1 (6 bases). V lost 3 bases to trimming and J lost 2 bases, with 11 bases between them. This CDR3 has 14 amino acids. In germline, CDR1 is LNHDA, CDR2 SQIVND (reference sequence). This chain's CDR3 is CASSIETGAYEQYF. In nucleotides, the CDR3 is TGTGCCAGTAGTATCGAGACAGGCGCCTACGAGCAGTACTTC.